This T cell receptor beta chain appears in the sequencing data of a study of post-analysis software for immune sequencing data. The overall study: The disease courses covered relapsing-remitting, secondary progressive and progressive-relapsing multiple sclerosis. General study findings and limits: Those with multiple sclerosis, the patient group, showed significantly lower normalized Chao1 diversity than controls. Relative to controls, patients had a few TRBV segments at higher frequency, with TRBV5-6, TRBV5-1 and TRBV20-1 among these.

Tagging with unique molecular identifiers was a feature of the TCR beta cDNA libraries. The source material, 1 to 10 million T cells, gave rise to about 520,000 cDNA molecules. Using its own MiXCR run on the PCR reads, TCRdb lists one record per CDR3 protein. The table has some 690,000 distinct CDR3 sequences, roughly 27% seen once. V trimming: 5 bases; J trimming: 4 bases; junction bases outside the gene matches: 3. This CDR3 has 13 residues. Germline assignment: CDR1 SGHTA and CDR2 FQGNSA. Concerning this clonotype itself: Its antigen is still unknown. This sequence may be a read error, since a much larger clone differs from it by one base.

The rearrangement links TRBV7-2 to TRBJ1-2; 8 bases are shared with TRBD1. Sequencing used blood. The source of this sequence is a girl under 18 with multiple sclerosis. The CDR3 is CASSIGQGYGYTF. Here the CDR3 DNA reads TGTGCCAGCAGCATCGGACAGGGCTATGGCTACACCTTC.